This TCR beta chain emerged from a study of response to subunit inactivated influenza vaccine. Study-wide points: Each seasonal influenza vaccination, the authors suggested, recruits few new T cells.

Of note for this clonotype: Its antigen remains unidentified.

Trimming shortened V by 6 bases and J by 2 bases, and 14 bases separated the two germline ends. This CDR3 contains 13 residues. The V gene's germline CDR1 is SQVTM and CDR2 ANQGSEA. TCRdb redid the calling of the RT-PCR reads with MiXCR, one entry per CDR3 protein. The sample consists of approximately 500,000 distinct CDR3 sequences, 20% to 25% of them appearing once. These data also featured in a second study, about T cells expressing NK-cell markers. Turning to that study: For TCR beta, cDNA was produced by 5'RACE template switching with UMIs.

The input for sequencing was CD4+ T cells sorted from PBMCs, taken less than 13 days after vaccination. The TCR sequence derives from a man aged 50 or older who received an inactivated influenza vaccine. The rearrangement links TRBV29-1 to TRBJ2-7; D may correspond to TRBD1 or TRBD2 (5 bases each). CDR3 nucleotide sequence: TGCAGCGTCGCCTCGGGGCCCACCTACGAGCAGTACTTC. Protein: CSVASGPTYEQYF.